This T cell receptor (beta chain) is drawn from a study of cytomegalovirus exposure and HLA in healthy donors. PCR employed 60 Vbeta and 13 Jbeta primers. TCRdb keeps only in-frame clones here, not all; method: immunoSEQ multiplex PCR. Its table lists some 150,000 clones. The J segment lost 9 bases and the V segment lost 10 bases, leaving 11 bases of the junction unmatched. CDR1 MNHEY and CDR2 SVGAGI come from the germline V gene. The CDR3 is 13 residues long. The sample was PBMCs. V usage is TRBV6-5 and J usage is TRBJ2-1; 8 positions match TRBD2. The clonotype originates from a woman aged 18-29 years in good health and CMV-seronegative. CDR3 in DNA: TGTGCCACTCTGAGGGGAACTAGCGGTGAGCAGTTCTTC. Amino acid sequence: CATLRGTSGEQFF.